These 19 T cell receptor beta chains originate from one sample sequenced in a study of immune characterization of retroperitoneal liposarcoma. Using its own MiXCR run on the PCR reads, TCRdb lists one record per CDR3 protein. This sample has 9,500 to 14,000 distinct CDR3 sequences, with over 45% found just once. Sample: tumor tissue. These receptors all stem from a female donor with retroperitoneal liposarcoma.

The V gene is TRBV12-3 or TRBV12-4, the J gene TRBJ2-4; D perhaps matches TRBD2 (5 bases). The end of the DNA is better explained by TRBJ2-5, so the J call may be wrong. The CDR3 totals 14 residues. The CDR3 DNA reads TGTGCCAGCAGTTTCCTACTAGACGGTGAGACCCAGTACTTC. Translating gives CASSFLLDGETQYF.

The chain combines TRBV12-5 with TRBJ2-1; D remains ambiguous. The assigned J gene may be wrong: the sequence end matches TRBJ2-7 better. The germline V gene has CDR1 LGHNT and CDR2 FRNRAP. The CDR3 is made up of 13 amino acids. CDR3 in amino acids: CASALFASYEQYF. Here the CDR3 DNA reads TGTGCTAGTGCCCTTTTTGCTTCCTACGAGCAGTACTTC.

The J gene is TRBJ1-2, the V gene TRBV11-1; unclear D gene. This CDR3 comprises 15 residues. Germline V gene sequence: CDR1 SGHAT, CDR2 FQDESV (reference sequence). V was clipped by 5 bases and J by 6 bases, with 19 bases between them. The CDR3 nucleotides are TGTGCCAGCAGCCCAGACCTCGTACGGGCAAATGGCTACACCTTC. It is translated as CASSPDLVRANGYTF.

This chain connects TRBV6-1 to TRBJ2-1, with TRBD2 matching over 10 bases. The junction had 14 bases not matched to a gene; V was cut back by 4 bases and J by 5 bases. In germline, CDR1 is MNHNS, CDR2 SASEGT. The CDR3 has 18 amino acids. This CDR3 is CASSGTSGKALLDNEQFF. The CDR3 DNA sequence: TGTGCCAGCAGTGGAACTAGCGGGAAGGCCCTTTTGGACAATGAGCAGTTCTTC.

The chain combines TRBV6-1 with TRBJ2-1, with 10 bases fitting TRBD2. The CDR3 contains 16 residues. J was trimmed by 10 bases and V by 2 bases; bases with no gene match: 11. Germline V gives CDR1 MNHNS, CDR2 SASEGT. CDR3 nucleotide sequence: TGTGCCAGCAGTGAACAACTAGCGGGATCTTCGGGAGAGCAGTTCTTC. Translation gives CASSEQLAGSSGEQFF.

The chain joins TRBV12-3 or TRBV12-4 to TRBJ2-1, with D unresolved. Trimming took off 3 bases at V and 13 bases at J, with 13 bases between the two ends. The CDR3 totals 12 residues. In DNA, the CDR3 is TGTGCCAGCAGTTTCGGCCGAGAGACCCAGTTCTTC. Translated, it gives CASSFGRETQFF.

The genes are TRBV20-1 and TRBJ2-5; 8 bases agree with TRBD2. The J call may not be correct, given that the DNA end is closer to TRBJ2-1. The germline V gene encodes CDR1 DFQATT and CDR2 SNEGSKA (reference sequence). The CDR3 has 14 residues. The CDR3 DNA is TGCAGTGCTACTACTAGCGGAACCTACAATGAGCAGTTCTTC. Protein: CSATTSGTYNEQFF.

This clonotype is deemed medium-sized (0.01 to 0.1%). The CDR3 DNA reads TGTGCCAGCAGCTCCGGGACTAGCGGCTACGGAGAGACCCAGTTCTTC. The encoded protein is CASSSGTSGYGETQFF. This sequence joins TRBV7-6 and TRBJ2-1; 11 bases map to TRBD2. This CDR3 comprises 16 residues. V trimming: 4 bases; J trimming: 13 bases; junction bases outside the gene matches: 15. Germline V gene lookup returns CDR1 SGHVS and CDR2 FNYEAQ.

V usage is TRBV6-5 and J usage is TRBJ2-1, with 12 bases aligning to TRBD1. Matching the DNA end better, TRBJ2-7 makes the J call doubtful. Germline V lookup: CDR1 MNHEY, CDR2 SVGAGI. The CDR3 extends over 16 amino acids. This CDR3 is CASSYSSGTGGNEQYF. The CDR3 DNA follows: TGTGCCAGCAGTTACTCGTCCGGGACAGGGGGCAATGAGCAGTACTTC.

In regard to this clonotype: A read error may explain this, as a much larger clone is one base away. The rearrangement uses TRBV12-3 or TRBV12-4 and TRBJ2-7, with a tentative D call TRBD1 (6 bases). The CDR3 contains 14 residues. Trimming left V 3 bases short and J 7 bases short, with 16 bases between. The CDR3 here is CASSLLRGRNEQYF. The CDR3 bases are TGTGCCAGCAGTTTGTTGAGGGGGAGAAATGAGCAGTACTTC.

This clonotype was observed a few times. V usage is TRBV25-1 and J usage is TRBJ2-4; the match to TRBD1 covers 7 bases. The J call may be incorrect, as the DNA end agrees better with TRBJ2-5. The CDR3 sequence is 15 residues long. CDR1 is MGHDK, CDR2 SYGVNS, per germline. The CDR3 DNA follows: TGTGCCAGCACCCCGACAGGGTTTGGGGGAGAGACCCAGTACTTC. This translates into CASTPTGFGGETQYF.

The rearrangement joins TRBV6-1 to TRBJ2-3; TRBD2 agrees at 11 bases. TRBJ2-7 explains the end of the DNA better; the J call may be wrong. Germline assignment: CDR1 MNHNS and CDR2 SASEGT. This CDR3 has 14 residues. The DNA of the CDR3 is TGTGCCACTTCCCCACTAGCGGGGGCCAATGAGCAGTACTTC. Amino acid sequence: CATSPLAGANEQYF.

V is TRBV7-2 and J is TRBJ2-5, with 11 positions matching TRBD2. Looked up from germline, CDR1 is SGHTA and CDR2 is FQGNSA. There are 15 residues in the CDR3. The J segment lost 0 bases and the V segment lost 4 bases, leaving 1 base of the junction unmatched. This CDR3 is CASSSGLADQETQYF. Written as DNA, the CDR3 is TGTGCCAGCAGCTCGGGACTAGCGGACCAAGAGACCCAGTACTTC.

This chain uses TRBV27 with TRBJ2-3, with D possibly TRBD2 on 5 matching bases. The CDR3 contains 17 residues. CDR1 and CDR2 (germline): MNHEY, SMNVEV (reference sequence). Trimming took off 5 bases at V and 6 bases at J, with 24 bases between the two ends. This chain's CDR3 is CASSQNMRALGSDTQYF. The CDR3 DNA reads TGTGCCAGCAGTCAGAACATGCGGGCCCTAGGCTCGGATACGCAGTATTTT.

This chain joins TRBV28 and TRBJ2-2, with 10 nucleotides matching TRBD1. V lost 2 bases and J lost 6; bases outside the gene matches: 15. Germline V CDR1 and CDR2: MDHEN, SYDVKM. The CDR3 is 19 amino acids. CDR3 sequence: CASSLAIPGQGIGSGELFF. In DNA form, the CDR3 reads TGTGCCAGCAGTTTAGCTATACCGGGACAGGGGATAGGATCCGGGGAGCTGTTTTTT.

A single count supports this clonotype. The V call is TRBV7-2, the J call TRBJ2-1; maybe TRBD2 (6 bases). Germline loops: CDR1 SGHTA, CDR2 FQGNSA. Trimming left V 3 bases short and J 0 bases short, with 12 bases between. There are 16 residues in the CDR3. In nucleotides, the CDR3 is TGTGCCAGCAGCTTGGAGGGCCTGAGCTCCTACAATGAGCAGTTCTTC. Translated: CASSLEGLSSYNEQFF.

The DNA of the CDR3 is TGTGCCAGCAGTTCCAGACAGGGAACTAAAAACATTCAGTACTTC. This codes for CASSSRQGTKNIQYF. This chain uses TRBV6-6 with TRBJ2-4; TRBD1 agrees at 7 bases. The CDR3 loop spans 15 amino acids. Unmatched junction bases numbered 7, after V lost 4 bases and J lost 4 bases. Germline CDR1 and CDR2: MNHNY and SVGAGI (reference sequence).

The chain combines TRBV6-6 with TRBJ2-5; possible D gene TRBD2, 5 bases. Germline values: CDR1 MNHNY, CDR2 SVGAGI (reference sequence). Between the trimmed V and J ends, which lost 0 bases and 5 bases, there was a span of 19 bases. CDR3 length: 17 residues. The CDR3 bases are TGTGCCAGCAGTTACTCGAGCGGTCTTGGAAGTAGGGAGACCCAGTACTTC. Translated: CASSYSSGLGSRETQYF.

CDR3 DNA sequence: TGCGCCACACAGGGAGGGGGGTTCCCTCACGAGCAGTACTTC. Protein product: CATQGGGFPHEQYF. The genes are TRBV10-2 and TRBJ2-7; D might be TRBD2 (7 bases). In germline, CDR1 is WSHSY, CDR2 SAAADI. Trimming stripped 10 bases from V and 5 bases from J, with 21 bases between. CDR3 length: 14 residues.